One sample yielded the 17 T cell receptor beta chains listed below, sequenced in a study of T cell changes during pregnancy in multiple sclerosis. Profiling relied on immunoSEQ multiplex PCR, and the TCRdb table lists in-frame clones only, not all of them. The sample consists of 25,000 to 30,000 clones, approximately 91% of them appearing once. The sample consisted of CD4+ T cells from peripheral blood mononuclear cells, taken in the first trimester of pregnancy. These receptor sequences come from a female donor in good health, enrolled as a control in a pregnancy study.

The chain carries TRBV6-4 and TRBJ1-5; D not resolved. Trimming shortened V by 3 bases and J by 0 bases, and 9 bases separated the two germline ends. Germline loops: CDR1 MRHNA, CDR2 SNTAGT. The CDR3 is 15 amino acids. The CDR3 loop reads CASSEHPYSNQPQHF. The DNA for the CDR3 is TGTGCCAGCAGTGAGCACCCCTATAGCAATCAGCCCCAGCATTTT.

The gene calls are TRBV15 and TRBJ2-1; 9 bases map to TRBD2. CDR1 and CDR2 (germline): LNHNV, YYDKDF (reference sequence). Unmatched junction bases numbered 7, after V lost 0 bases and J lost 7 bases. There are 16 residues in the CDR3. Here the CDR3 reads CATSRDLGGRANEQFF. The CDR3 DNA is TGTGCCACCAGCAGAGATCTGGGCGGGAGGGCAAATGAGCAGTTCTTC.

CDR3 sequence reads: CAAMGGGQGLEQPQHF. The CDR3 DNA reads as TGTGCCGCGATGGGGGGAGGACAGGGGTTGGAGCAGCCCCAGCATTTT. The chain combines TRBV28 with TRBJ1-5; 9 positions agree with TRBD1. The V segment lost 11 bases and the J segment 7 bases; nucleotides outside the gene matches: 18. The germline gives CDR1 MDHEN, CDR2 SYDVKM. This CDR3 is built from 16 residues. Complete variable domain (other parts from reference TRBV28 and TRBJ1-5): DVKVTQSSRYLVKRTGEKVFLECVQDMDHENMFWYRQDPGLGLRLIYFSYDVKMKEKGDIPEGYSVSREKKERFSLILESASTNQTSMYLCAAMGGGQGLEQPQHFGDGTRLSIL.

The count of this clone is one. V usage is TRBV11-3 and J usage is TRBJ2-1; D is uncertain. Germline V gene data show CDR1 as SGHNT and CDR2 as YENEEA. The V end lost 3 bases, the J end lost 1 base, and 7 bases lay between the germline ends. The CDR3 is made up of 14 amino acids. The CDR3 region is CASSFGRSYNEQFF. The CDR3 DNA sequence: TGTGCCAGCAGCTTCGGCAGGTCCTACAATGAGCAGTTCTTC.

This clone was recorded a few times. This sequence joins TRBV13 and TRBJ2-1; TRBD2 might be the D (6 bases). This CDR3 comprises 15 residues. V was cut by 0 bases and J by 3 bases, with 9 bases left in between. Germline V lookup: CDR1 PRHDT, CDR2 FYEKMQ (reference sequence). As DNA, the CDR3 is TGTGCCAGCAGCTTAGGGACGGGACTCTACAATGAGCAGTTCTTC. Translating gives CASSLGTGLYNEQFF. The full variable domain, in which reference TRBV13 and TRBJ2-1 provide the parts outside the CDR3, is AAGVIQSPRHLIKEKRETATLKCYPIPRHDTVYWYQQGPGQDPQFLISFYEKMQSDKGSIPDRFSAQQFSDYHSELNMSSLELGDSALYFCASSLGTGLYNEQFFGPGTRLTVL.

The rearrangement links TRBV5-1 to TRBJ2-3; D is unresolved. The germline V gene has CDR1 SGHRS and CDR2 YFSETQ. Trimming removed 5 bases at V and 4 bases at J, with 20 bases between. The CDR3 has 16 residues. CDR3 region: CASSSLSPPSPDTQYF. CDR3 DNA sequence: TGCGCCAGCAGTTCTCTTAGCCCGCCGAGCCCAGATACGCAGTATTTT.

Turning to this clone: One end of the junction is discordant with germline, which a read error may explain. The CDR3 region is CASSGTIEKLFF. CDR3 in DNA: TGTGCCAGCAGTGGGACTATTGAAAAACTGTTTTTT. The chain is built from TRBV6-6 and TRBJ1-4; TRBD1 might be the D (5 bases). The CDR3 covers 12 residues. The germline V gene has CDR1 MNHNY and CDR2 SVGAGI (reference sequence).

In this sample, this clone turned up once. The chain combines TRBV5-1 with TRBJ2-7; D remains unclear. V shed 5 bases and J shed 0 bases, with 15 bases lying between them. CDR1 and CDR2 (germline): SGHRS, YFSETQ. CDR3 length equals 15 residues. The CDR3 loop reads CASSRESLGSYEQYF. CDR3 in DNA: TGCGCCAGCAGTCGAGAATCACTCGGCTCCTACGAGCAGTACTTC.

The V gene is TRBV11-2, the J gene TRBJ2-3; D not resolved. This CDR3 contains 18 residues. Germline V gene sequence: CDR1 SGHAT, CDR2 FQNNGV. The V gene lost 5 bases and the J gene lost 2 bases, with 23 bases spanning the gap. In DNA form, the CDR3 reads TGTGCCAGCAGCCCAGAGATGGGTTTTCGCGGATCCACAGATACGCAGTATTTT. Protein sequence: CASSPEMGFRGSTDTQYF.

The chain uses TRBV7-2 and TRBJ2-7; 9 bases align to TRBD2. Germline CDR1 and CDR2: SGHTA and FQGNSA. This CDR3 spans 15 amino acids. Unmatched junction bases numbered 6, after V lost 2 bases and J lost 4 bases. CDR3 coding DNA: TGTGCCAGCAGCTTAAACAGCGGGAGGTGGTACGAGCAGTACTTC. It codes for CASSLNSGRWYEQYF.

The rearrangement joins TRBV19 to TRBJ1-2; 7 nucleotides line up with TRBD1. CDR3 length: 15 amino acids. Germline loops: CDR1 LNHDA, CDR2 SQIVND (reference sequence). The V and J ends lost 6 bases and 3 bases, in that order; junction bases with no gene match: 10. As DNA, the CDR3 is TGTGCCAGTAGGTTCCCGGGACAGCAGGACTATGGCTACACCTTC. Translating it yields CASRFPGQQDYGYTF.

The chain recombines TRBV5-1 with TRBJ2-1; 11 bases are a match to TRBD1. V lost 3 bases, J lost 7 bases, and 3 bases stayed unmatched. Germline CDR1 is SGHRS and CDR2 is YFSETQ. CDR3 length: 14 residues. CDR3 region: CASSWGTGGNEQFF. For the CDR3, the DNA is TGCGCCAGCAGCTGGGGGACAGGGGGAAATGAGCAGTTCTTC.

This clone was seen a single time. The chain is built from TRBV28 and TRBJ2-5; 8 nucleotides align to TRBD1. CDR1 is MDHEN, CDR2 SYDVKM, per germline. CDR3 length: 14 amino acids. V shed 2 bases and J 2 bases; nucleotides not matched to a gene: 1. CDR3 loop: CASSLQGAQETQYF. The CDR3 DNA reads as TGTGCCAGCAGTTTACAGGGGGCGCAAGAGACCCAGTACTTC.

The V call is TRBV5-1, the J call TRBJ2-3; no reliable D call. Between the trimmed V and J ends, which lost 0 bases and 2 bases, there was a span of 10 bases. The germline V gene encodes CDR1 SGHRS and CDR2 YFSETQ. The CDR3 is made up of 15 amino acids. CDR3: CASSLGVVTTDTQYF. The CDR3 DNA reads as TGCGCCAGCAGCTTGGGAGTGGTAACCACAGATACGCAGTATTTT.

The chain links TRBV7-3 to TRBJ2-2; 14 nucleotides match TRBD2. The germline gives CDR1 SGHTA, CDR2 FQGTGA. J lost 7 bases, V lost 5 bases, and 9 bases had no gene match. This CDR3 is 17 amino acids long. CDR3: CASSLTSGRASVGELFF. In DNA, the CDR3 is TGTGCCAGCAGCCTGACTAGCGGGAGGGCCTCCGTCGGGGAGCTGTTTTTT.

The chain employs TRBV5-1 and TRBJ2-3, with D tentatively TRBD1 (5 bases). The CDR3 extends over 16 amino acids. CDR1 is SGHRS and CDR2 is YFSETQ in the germline V gene. V was clipped by 0 bases and J by 2 bases, with 13 bases between them. As DNA, the CDR3 is TGCGCCAGCAGCTTGGGTCTACAGGAATTCACAGATACGCAGTATTTT. This translates into CASSLGLQEFTDTQYF.

This rearrangement joins TRBV18 to TRBJ1-5; 7 bases map to TRBD1. Germline V gene lookup returns CDR1 KGHSH and CDR2 LQKENI. J lost 4 bases, V lost 5 bases, and 5 bases had no gene match. CDR3 length equals 14 residues. The CDR3 DNA is TGTGCCAGCTCAGATGACAGGGTAAATCAGCCCCAGCATTTT. It specifies CASSDDRVNQPQHF.